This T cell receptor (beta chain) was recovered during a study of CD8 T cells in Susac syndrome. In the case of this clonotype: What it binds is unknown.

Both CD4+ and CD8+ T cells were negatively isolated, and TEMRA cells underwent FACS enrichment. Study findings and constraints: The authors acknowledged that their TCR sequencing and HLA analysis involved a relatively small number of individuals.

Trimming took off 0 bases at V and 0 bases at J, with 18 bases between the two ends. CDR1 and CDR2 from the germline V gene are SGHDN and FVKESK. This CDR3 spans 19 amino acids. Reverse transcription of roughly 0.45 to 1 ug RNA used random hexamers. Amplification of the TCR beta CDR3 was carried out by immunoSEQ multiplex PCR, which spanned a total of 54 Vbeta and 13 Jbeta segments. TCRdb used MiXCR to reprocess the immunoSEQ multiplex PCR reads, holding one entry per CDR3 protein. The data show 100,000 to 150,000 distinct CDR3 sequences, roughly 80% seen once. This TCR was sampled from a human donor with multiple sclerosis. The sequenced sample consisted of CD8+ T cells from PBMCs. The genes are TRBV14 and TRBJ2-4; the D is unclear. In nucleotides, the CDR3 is TGTGCCAGCAGCCAAGATACCCGATCTGAGGACCTAGCCAAAAACATTCAGTACTTC. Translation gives CASSQDTRSEDLAKNIQYF.